The present entry profiles one T cell receptor (beta chain) with its context. The source of the sample is a study of blood T cell repertoires in COVID-19. Study context: T cells, B-cell-depleted T cells, or PBMCs provided the cDNA or gDNA that served as material.

CDR3 length: 17 residues. Germline-derived CDR1 and CDR2 are SGHRS and YFSETQ. After removal of 0 bases from V and 2 bases from J, the junction contained 6 bases not matched to a gene. Cohorts were assigned according to the clinical history that participants reported. In the study's own analysis: Amplification of reference gene primers was used by the study to estimate nucleated cell counts. Clones were sequenced by immunoSEQ multiplex PCR, and TCRdb holds only the in-frame ones, with some missing. That table is the source of V, J and clone size, and D and trimming were worked out from the DNA. The data show 220,000 or so clones, about four fifths seen once.

Input material: PBMCs or T cells enriched from blood (not recorded which). The chain couples TRBV5-1 to TRBJ2-3; TRBD1 aligns across 10 bases. This sequence originates from a middle-aged woman with acute COVID-19. The CDR3 DNA sequence: TGCGCCAGCAGCTTGGATGCGGGACAGGGGTTCACAGATACGCAGTATTTT. Protein: CASSLDAGQGFTDTQYF.